This TCR beta chain was recorded in a study of OX40 agonist ivuxolimab in advanced cancers. About the study: Dose-escalation patients had hepatocellular carcinoma, melanoma, renal cell or head and neck cancer. Males comprised about 78% of the group, whose mean age was roughly 64 years (range 23 to 79). Study-level results: Expanded clones tended on average to be more numerous among CD8+ T cells than CD4+. Blood T cells, both CD4+ and CD8+, expanded clonally by week 6 at 0.1 to 3.0 mg/kg.

TCRdb keeps only in-frame clones here, not all; method: immunoSEQ multiplex PCR. The sample has roughly 48,000 clones, 70% to 90% seen once. The germline V gene encodes CDR1 SGHNT and CDR2 YENEEA. V gave up 1 base and J gave up 0 bases, with 7 bases separating them. This CDR3 is built from 14 residues. A note on this clone: The antigen is unknown.

This chain joins TRBV11-3 and TRBJ2-7, with D tentatively TRBD1 or TRBD2 (5 bases each). This sequence originates from an adult with an advanced solid tumor such as melanoma, head and neck, liver or kidney cancer. This material consisted of CD4+ or CD8+ T cells sorted from blood, taken in a trial of the OX40 agonist ivuxolimab. CDR3 sequence (DNA): TGTGCCAGCAGCTTAGGGGGGAGCTCCTACGAGCAGTACTTC. As protein: CASSLGGSSYEQYF.